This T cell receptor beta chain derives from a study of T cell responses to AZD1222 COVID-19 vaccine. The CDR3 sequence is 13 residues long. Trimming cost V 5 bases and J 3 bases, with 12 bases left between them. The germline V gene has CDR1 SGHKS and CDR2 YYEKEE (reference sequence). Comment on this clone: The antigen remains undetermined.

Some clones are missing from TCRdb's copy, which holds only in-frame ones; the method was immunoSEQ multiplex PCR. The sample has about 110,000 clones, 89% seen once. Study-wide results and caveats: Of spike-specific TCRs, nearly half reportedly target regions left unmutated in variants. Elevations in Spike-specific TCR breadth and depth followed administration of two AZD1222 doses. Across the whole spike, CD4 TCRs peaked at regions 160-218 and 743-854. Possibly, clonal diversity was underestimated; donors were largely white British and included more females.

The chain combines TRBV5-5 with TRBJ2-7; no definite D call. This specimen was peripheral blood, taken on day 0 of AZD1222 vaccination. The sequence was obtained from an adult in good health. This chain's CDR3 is CASRSYMSYEQYF. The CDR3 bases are TGTGCCAGCAGGTCCTACATGAGCTACGAGCAGTACTTC.